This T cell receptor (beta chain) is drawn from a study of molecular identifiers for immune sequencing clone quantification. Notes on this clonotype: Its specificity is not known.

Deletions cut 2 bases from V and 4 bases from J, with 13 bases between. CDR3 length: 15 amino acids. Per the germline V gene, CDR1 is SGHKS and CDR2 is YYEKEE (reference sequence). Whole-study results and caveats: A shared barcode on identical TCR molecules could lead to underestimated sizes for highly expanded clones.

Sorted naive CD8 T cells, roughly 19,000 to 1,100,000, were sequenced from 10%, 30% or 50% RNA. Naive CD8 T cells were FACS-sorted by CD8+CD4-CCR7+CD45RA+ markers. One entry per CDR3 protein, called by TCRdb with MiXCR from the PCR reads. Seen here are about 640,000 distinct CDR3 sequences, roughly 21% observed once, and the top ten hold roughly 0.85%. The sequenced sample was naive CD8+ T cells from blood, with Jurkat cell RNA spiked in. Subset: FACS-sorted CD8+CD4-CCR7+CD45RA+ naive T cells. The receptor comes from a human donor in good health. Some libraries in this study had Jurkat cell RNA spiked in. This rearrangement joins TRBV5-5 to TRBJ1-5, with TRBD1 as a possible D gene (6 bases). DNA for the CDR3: TGTGCCAGCAGCTTTCAGGGGTGGAAAAATCAGCCCCAGCATTTT. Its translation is CASSFQGWKNQPQHF.